One sample yielded the 25 T cell receptor beta chains listed below, sequenced in a study of blood T cells in healthy people across ages. A second PCR of 7 to 11 cycles used a sample-barcoded 5' primer and a J-beta primer mix. MiXCR was run by TCRdb on the 5' RACE reads, yielding one entry per CDR3 protein. This table has some 710,000 distinct CDR3 sequences, 20% to 25% appearing once. Input material: blood. These receptors were collected from a man between 65 and 85 years old in good health.

This chain connects TRBV3-1 to TRBJ2-5, with D perhaps TRBD1 (6 bases). This CDR3 contains 15 residues. Germline CDR1 reads LGHDT; CDR2 reads YNNKEL (reference sequence). V shed 3 bases and J shed 1 base, with 12 bases lying between them. For the CDR3, the DNA is TGTGCCAGCAGCCAGGCAGGGACACCCCAAGAGACCCAGTACTTC. Encoded protein: CASSQAGTPQETQYF.

At least ten counts were recorded for this clonotype. DNA for the CDR3: TGTGCCAGCAGGTTGGGCGTAGGGGGGGAAAAACTGTTTTTT. Protein product: CASRLGVGGEKLFF. The V and J genes are TRBV7-6 and TRBJ1-4, with a weak D call TRBD1 (6 bases). The CDR3 covers 14 residues. The V end was cut by 6 bases, the J end by 8 bases, with 16 bases between. Germline-derived CDR1 and CDR2 are SGHVS and FNYEAQ.

The chain employs TRBV6-4 and TRBJ1-5; D is ambiguous. CDR3 length equals 13 residues. With 3 bases removed from V and 6 bases from J, the gap between germline ends came to 9 bases. CDR1 is MRHNA, CDR2 SNTAGT, per germline. For the CDR3, the DNA is TGTGCCAGCAGTGAGGACGGAACTCAGCCCCAGCATTTT. Protein sequence: CASSEDGTQPQHF.

This sequence joins TRBV25-1 and TRBJ1-4; TRBD1 aligns across 8 bases. The CDR3 is 16 residues long. V shed 2 bases and J 2 bases; nucleotides not matched to a gene: 4. Germline lookup yields CDR1 MGHDK and CDR2 SYGVNS. The CDR3 here is CASSEARGRTNEKLFF. The CDR3 DNA reads TGTGCCAGCAGTGAAGCCAGGGGGCGGACTAATGAAAAACTGTTTTTT. The full variable domain, rest sourced from reference TRBV25-1 and TRBJ1-4, is EADIYQTPRYLVIGTGKKITLECSQTMGHDKMYWYQQDPGMELHLIHYSYGVNSTEKGDLSSESTVSRIRTEHFPLTLESARPSHTSQYLCASSEARGRTNEKLFFGSGTQLSVL.

The rearrangement links TRBV20-1 to TRBJ2-2; 7 bases fit TRBD2. Germline V gene sequence: CDR1 DFQATT, CDR2 SNEGSKA (reference sequence). CDR3 length: 16 residues. Losses at the gene ends were 3 bases for V and 3 bases for J; bases not matched to a gene: 10. The CDR3 DNA sequence: TGCAGTGCTAGGGATCCCCGGGAGGCACACACCGGGGAGCTGTTTTTT. Encoded protein: CSARDPREAHTGELFF.

The chain couples TRBV20-1 to TRBJ2-3; 11 bases match TRBD2. This CDR3 contains 11 residues. Looked up from germline, CDR1 is DFQATT and CDR2 is SNEGSKA (reference sequence). V was clipped by 5 bases and J by 14 bases; unmatched bases: 6. DNA for the CDR3: TGCAGTGCTCCACTAGCGGGAGTTTTGTATTTT. It translates to CSAPLAGVLYF.

V and J are TRBV29-1 and TRBJ2-7; 9 bases match TRBD2. The end of the DNA is better explained by TRBJ2-5, so the J call may be wrong. Germline V gene lookup returns CDR1 SQVTM and CDR2 ANQGSEA. The CDR3 loop spans 15 amino acids. DNA for the CDR3: TGCAGCGCTGGGGCGGCTAGCGGGGTCCAAGAGACCCAGTACTTC. Amino acid sequence: CSAGAASGVQETQYF.

The chain has TRBV24-1 and TRBJ2-3; unclear D gene. With 3 bases removed from V and 2 bases from J, the gap between germline ends came to 11 bases. Germline assignment: CDR1 KGHDR and CDR2 SFDVKD. The CDR3 is 15 amino acids. The CDR3 DNA reads TGTGCCACCAGTGATCCTGACCCCTACACAGATACGCAGTATTTT. Translating gives CATSDPDPYTDTQYF.

This clonotype turned up a few times. The chain is built from TRBV20-1 and TRBJ1-2, with D possibly TRBD1 on 5 matching bases. This CDR3 has 14 amino acids. The germline V and J ends were trimmed by 3 bases and 3 bases, with 14 bases remaining between them. From germline, CDR1 is DFQATT and CDR2 SNEGSKA (reference sequence). The CDR3 sequence: CSARGQGEDYGYTF. The CDR3 bases are TGCAGTGCTAGGGGGCAGGGCGAGGACTATGGCTACACCTTC.

A few counts support this clonotype. The CDR3 coding sequence is TGTGCCAGCAGTTCGGGGGTTCTTACTAGCACAGATACGCAGTATTTT. This gives the protein CASSSGVLTSTDTQYF. The J gene is TRBJ2-3, the V gene TRBV12-3 or TRBV12-4, with D perhaps TRBD2 (6 bases). V was trimmed by 4 bases and J by 0 bases, leaving 14 bases between them. The CDR3 has 16 residues.

The V gene is TRBV9, the J gene TRBJ2-1, with D possibly being TRBD1 (6 bases). Trimming took 3 bases from V and 6 from J, leaving 16 bases between them. The CDR3 runs 15 residues. Germline CDR1 and CDR2: SGDLS and YYNGEE. The chain's CDR3 is CASSAGVQVANEQFF. The CDR3 DNA sequence: TGTGCCAGCAGCGCAGGGGTCCAGGTAGCCAATGAGCAGTTCTTC.

This chain connects TRBV30 to TRBJ2-1, with 8 bases fitting TRBD2. Germline V gives CDR1 GTSNPN, CDR2 SVGIG (reference sequence). V lost 5 bases and J lost 1; bases outside the gene matches: 4. The CDR3 covers 14 residues. CDR3 residues: CAWLPGGSYNEQFF. The CDR3 nucleotides are TGTGCCTGGCTTCCGGGAGGGTCCTACAATGAGCAGTTCTTC.

This clonotype was seen a handful of times. The chain uses TRBV7-9 and TRBJ2-2, with 7 bases lining up with TRBD1. Per germline, CDR1 SEHNR and CDR2 FQNEAQ (reference sequence). CDR3 size: 13 residues. V lost 8 bases to trimming and J lost 5 bases; unmatched junction nucleotides: 5. For the CDR3, the DNA is TGTGCCAGCGACAGGGAATTTACCGGGGAGCTGTTTTTT. Amino acids: CASDREFTGELFF.

V gene TRBV27 combines with J gene TRBJ1-5, with 8 positions matching TRBD1. Germline assignment: CDR1 MNHEY and CDR2 SMNVEV (reference sequence). The V and J ends lost 6 bases and 8 bases, in that order; junction bases with no gene match: 12. This CDR3 is 15 amino acids long. The CDR3 region has the DNA TGTGCCAGCAGCCCCGGGACAGGCGATTTAGAGCCCCAGCATTTT. Translated, it gives CASSPGTGDLEPQHF.

The chain joins TRBV15 to TRBJ2-1; D is perhaps TRBD2 (6 bases). This CDR3 has 14 residues. V lost 9 bases and J 4 bases, leaving 16 bases between the germline ends. Germline CDR1 LNHNV, CDR2 YYDKDF (reference sequence). CDR3: CATRREVDYNEQFF. In DNA form, the CDR3 reads TGTGCCACTCGCAGGGAGGTCGATTACAATGAGCAGTTCTTC.

The chain has TRBV15 and TRBJ2-5, with a tentative D call TRBD1 (6 bases). The ends were cut back, 5 bases at V and 3 bases at J, with 10 bases in the middle. The germline V gene has CDR1 LNHNV and CDR2 YYDKDF (reference sequence). The CDR3 is made up of 13 amino acids. The chain's CDR3 is CATSLGQEETQYF. CDR3 sequence (DNA): TGTGCCACCAGCTTGGGACAAGAAGAGACCCAGTACTTC.

The chain is built from TRBV20-1 and TRBJ1-6; D ambiguous. This CDR3 has 13 amino acids. Germline CDR1 and CDR2: DFQATT and SNEGSKA (reference sequence). V was shortened by 3 bases and J by 6 bases, with 9 bases between the two germline ends. The CDR3 nucleotides read TGCAGTGCTAGGGGGAAGATTAATTCACCCCTCCACTTT. Its protein product is CSARGKINSPLHF.

This clonotype has more than one count but fewer than ten. The gene calls are TRBV7-9 and TRBJ2-5, with TRBD2 matching 10 bases. V shed 1 base and J 7 bases; nucleotides not matched to a gene: 6. Germline V gene data show CDR1 as SEHNR and CDR2 as FQNEAQ (reference sequence). The CDR3 contains 15 residues. DNA of the CDR3: TGTGCCAGCAGCTTAGTCGAATCTAGCGGGAGGACCCAGTACTTC. Amino acids: CASSLVESSGRTQYF.

This clonotype was counted only a few times. The rearrangement joins TRBV7-8 to TRBJ1-2, with a weak D call TRBD1 (5 bases). CDR1 is SGHVS, CDR2 FQNEAQ, per germline. V was pared by 4 bases and J by 6 bases, with 24 bases between. The CDR3 spans 17 residues. The CDR3 bases are TGTGCCAGCAGCTCACGTGTCTCGTCAGGCAGGGAGGATGGCTACACCTTC. Translated: CASSSRVSSGREDGYTF.

This clonotype turned up a few times. The CDR3 nucleotides are TGTGCCAGCAGCTTTTCCCCTGGCCAGACAGGACCGAACACCGGGGAGCTGTTTTTT. This encodes CASSFSPGQTGPNTGELFF. The rearrangement links TRBV5-5 to TRBJ2-2; D is possibly TRBD1 (6 bases). Trimming stripped 2 bases from V and 0 bases from J, with 20 bases between. In germline, CDR1 is SGHKS, CDR2 YYEKEE (reference sequence). The CDR3 length is 19 residues.

This clonotype has a handful of counts. V is TRBV25-1 and J is TRBJ2-7; 7 nucleotides match TRBD1. CDR1 and CDR2 from the germline V gene are MGHDK and SYGVNS. The CDR3 extends over 15 amino acids. Losses at the gene ends were 3 bases for V and 0 bases for J; bases not matched to a gene: 5. The CDR3, as DNA: TGTGCCAGCAGTGACCAGGGGACAGCCTCCTACGAGCAGTACTTC. Translation gives CASSDQGTASYEQYF.

The chain couples TRBV6-2 or TRBV6-3 to TRBJ1-2; D unclear. V was cut by 3 bases and J by 4 bases, with 15 bases left in between. The CDR3 is made up of 15 amino acids. Germline V CDR1 and CDR2: MNHEY, SVGEGT. As DNA, the CDR3 is TGTGCCAGCAGTTATGGATCCACCCGGGGCTATGGCTACACCTTC. Its protein is CASSYGSTRGYGYTF.

This chain links TRBV3-1 with TRBJ2-7, with 10 bases matching TRBD1. The CDR3 runs 14 residues. V lost 3 bases and J lost 3; bases outside the gene matches: 2. CDR1 and CDR2 from the germline V gene are LGHDT and YNNKEL (reference sequence). The CDR3 bases are TGTGCCAGCAGCCACGGGACAGGGGTCTACGAGCAGTACTTC. Translation: CASSHGTGVYEQYF.

There are a few counts of this clonotype. The chain joins TRBV12-3 or TRBV12-4 to TRBJ2-2; D not resolved. The CDR3 contains 16 residues. Trimming took off 5 bases at V and 5 bases at J, with 18 bases between the two ends. The CDR3 region is CASSRPGEGRTGELFF. The CDR3 DNA follows: TGTGCCAGCAGTCGTCCTGGGGAAGGGCGGACCGGGGAGCTGTTTTTT.

This chain uses TRBV5-1 with TRBJ2-3, with 10 positions matching TRBD1. CDR1 is SGHRS and CDR2 is YFSETQ in the germline V gene. The junction had 6 bases not matched to a gene; V was cut back by 1 base and J by 7 bases. The CDR3 has 15 residues. The CDR3 sequence is CASSLSGQGWHTQYF. The CDR3 bases are TGCGCCAGCAGCTTGTCGGGACAGGGGTGGCATACGCAGTATTTT.